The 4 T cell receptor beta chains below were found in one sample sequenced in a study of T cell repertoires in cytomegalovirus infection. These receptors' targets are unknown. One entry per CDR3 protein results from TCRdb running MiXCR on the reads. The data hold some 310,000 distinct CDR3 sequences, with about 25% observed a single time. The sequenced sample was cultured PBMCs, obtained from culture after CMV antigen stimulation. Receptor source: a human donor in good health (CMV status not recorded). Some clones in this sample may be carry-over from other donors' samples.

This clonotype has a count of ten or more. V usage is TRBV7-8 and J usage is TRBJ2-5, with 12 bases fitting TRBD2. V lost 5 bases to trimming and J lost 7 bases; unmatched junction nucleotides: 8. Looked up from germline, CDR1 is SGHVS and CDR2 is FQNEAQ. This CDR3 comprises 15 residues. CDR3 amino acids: CASSQTSGRFGTQYF. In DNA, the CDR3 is TGTGCCAGCAGCCAGACTAGCGGGAGATTTGGGACCCAGTACTTC. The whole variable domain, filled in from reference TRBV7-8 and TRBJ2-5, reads GAGVSQSPRYKVAKRGQDVALRCDPISGHVSLFWYQQALGQGPEFLTYFQNEAQLDKSGLPSDRFFAERPEGSVSTLKIQRTQQEDSAVYLCASSQTSGRFGTQYFGPGTRLLVL.

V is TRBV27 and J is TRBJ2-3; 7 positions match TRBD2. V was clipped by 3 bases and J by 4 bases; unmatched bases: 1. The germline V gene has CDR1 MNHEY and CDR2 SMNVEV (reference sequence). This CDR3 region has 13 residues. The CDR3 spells CASSFAGADTQYF. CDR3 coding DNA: TGTGCCAGCAGTTTCGCGGGAGCAGATACGCAGTATTTT.

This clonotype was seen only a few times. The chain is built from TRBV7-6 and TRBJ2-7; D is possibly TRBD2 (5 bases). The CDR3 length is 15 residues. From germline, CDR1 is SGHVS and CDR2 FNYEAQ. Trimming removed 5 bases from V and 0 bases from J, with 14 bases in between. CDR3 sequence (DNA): TGTGCCAGCAGCCTGCGGGTTCCGAGCTCCTACGAGCAGTACGTC. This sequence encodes CASSLRVPSSYEQYV.

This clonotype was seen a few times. The CDR3 loop reads CASSLGGGAYEQYV. The CDR3, as DNA: TGTGCCAGCAGCTTAGGAGGAGGGGCCTACGAGCAGTACGTC. This rearrangement joins TRBV11-2 to TRBJ2-7; D may be TRBD2 (6 bases). Trimming shortened V by 1 base and J by 2 bases, and 9 bases separated the two germline ends. Germline V gives CDR1 SGHAT, CDR2 FQNNGV. The length of the CDR3 is 14 residues.